This TCR beta chain was found in a study of shared clonotypes between healthy human individuals. This CDR3 has 17 residues. From germline, CDR1 is SGHRS and CDR2 YFSETQ. The ends lost 3 bases at V and 4 bases at J; junction bases unmatched: 8. TCRdb's table, derived via immunoSEQ multiplex PCR, lists solely in-frame clones and lacks some. The table shows over 400,000 clones, with roughly 95% occurring only once. The V and J genes are TRBV5-1 and TRBJ2-2; 11 bases are shared with TRBD2. This receptor was taken from a woman under 40 in good health. The specimen was naive CD4+ T cells sorted from blood. Sample subset: CD45RA+ positively selected. Here the CDR3 reads CASSSIAGGPTTGELFF. The CDR3, as DNA: TGCGCCAGCAGCTCAATAGCGGGAGGGCCCACCACCGGGGAGCTGTTTTTT.